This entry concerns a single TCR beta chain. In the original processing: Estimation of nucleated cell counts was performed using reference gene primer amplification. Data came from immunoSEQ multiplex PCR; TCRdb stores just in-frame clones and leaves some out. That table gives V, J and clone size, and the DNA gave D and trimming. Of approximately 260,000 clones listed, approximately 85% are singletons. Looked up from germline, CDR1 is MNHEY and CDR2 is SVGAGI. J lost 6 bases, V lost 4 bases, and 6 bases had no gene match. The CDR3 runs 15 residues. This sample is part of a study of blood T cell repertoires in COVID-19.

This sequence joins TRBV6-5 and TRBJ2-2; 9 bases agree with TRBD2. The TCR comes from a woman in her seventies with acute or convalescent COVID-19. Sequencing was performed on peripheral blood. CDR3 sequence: CASSWGGGAAGELFF. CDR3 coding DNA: TGTGCCAGCAGTTGGGGCGGGGGGGCAGCCGGGGAGCTGTTTTTT.